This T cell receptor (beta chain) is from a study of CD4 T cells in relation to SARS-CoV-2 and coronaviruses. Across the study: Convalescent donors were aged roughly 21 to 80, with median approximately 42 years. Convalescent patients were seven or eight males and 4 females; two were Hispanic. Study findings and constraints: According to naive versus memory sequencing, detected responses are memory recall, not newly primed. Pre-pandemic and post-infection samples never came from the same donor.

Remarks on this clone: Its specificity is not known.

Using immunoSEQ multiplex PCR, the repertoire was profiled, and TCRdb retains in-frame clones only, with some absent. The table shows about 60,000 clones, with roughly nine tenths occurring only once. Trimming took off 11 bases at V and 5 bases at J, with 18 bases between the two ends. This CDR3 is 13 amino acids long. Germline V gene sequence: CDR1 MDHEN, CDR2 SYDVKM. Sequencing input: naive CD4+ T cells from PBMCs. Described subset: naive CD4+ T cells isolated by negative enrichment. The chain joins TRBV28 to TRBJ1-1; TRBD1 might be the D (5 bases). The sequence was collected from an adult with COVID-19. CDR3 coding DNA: TGTGCCGTAAGGGGTCGCCAATATACTGAAGCTTTCTTT. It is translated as CAVRGRQYTEAFF.